The 14 T cell receptor beta chains below all came from one sample that was sequenced in a study of blood T cell repertoires in COVID-19. TCRdb keeps only in-frame clones here, not all; method: immunoSEQ multiplex PCR. Altogether roughly 50,000 clones are present, roughly 77% being singletons, with the ten largest covering around a fifth. Source material: peripheral blood. These receptors were taken from a human donor with active or convalescent COVID-19. The donor label of this sample is uncertain.

The chain couples TRBV13 to TRBJ2-5; D might be TRBD2 (6 bases). CDR3 length: 16 amino acids. V dropped 6 bases and J dropped 2 bases, with 19 bases sitting between them. Germline CDR1 PRHDT, CDR2 FYEKMQ (reference sequence). CDR3 region: CASSPPEFGGQETQYF. CDR3 DNA: TGTGCCAGCAGTCCCCCTGAGTTCGGGGGTCAAGAGACCCAGTACTTC.

The chain recombines TRBV7-3 with TRBJ2-5; possible D gene TRBD2, 6 bases. The V end lost 5 bases, the J end lost 5 bases, and 24 bases lay between the germline ends. CDR1 is SGHTA, CDR2 FQGTGA, per germline. The CDR3 length is 17 residues. The CDR3 region is CASSLLSGTATGETQYF. CDR3 nucleotides: TGTGCCAGCAGCCTTCTTTCCGGGACTGCGACTGGGGAGACCCAGTACTTC. Supplemented by reference TRBV7-3 and TRBJ2-5, the full variable domain reads GAGVSQTPSNKVTEKGKYVELRCDPISGHTALYWYRQSLGQGPEFLIYFQGTGAADDSGLPNDRFFAVRPEGSVSTLKIQRTERGDSAVYLCASSLLSGTATGETQYFGPGTRLLVL.

The chain couples TRBV19 to TRBJ2-3, with TRBD2 matching 9 bases. Germline assignment: CDR1 LNHDA and CDR2 SQIVND (reference sequence). The CDR3 loop spans 16 amino acids. Unmatched junction bases numbered 6, after V lost 5 bases and J lost 0 bases. The CDR3 loop is CASSPLAGTSTDTQYF. For the CDR3, the DNA is TGTGCCAGTAGTCCCCTAGCGGGAACAAGCACAGATACGCAGTATTTT.

The V call is TRBV18, the J call TRBJ2-1; 14 bases align to TRBD2. The germline V gene has CDR1 KGHSH and CDR2 LQKENI. This CDR3 has 16 residues. The V segment lost 4 bases and the J segment 8 bases; nucleotides outside the gene matches: 7. The CDR3: CASSQGLAGVEDEQFF. DNA of the CDR3: TGTGCCAGCTCACAGGGACTAGCGGGAGTTGAGGATGAGCAGTTCTTC.

The chain couples TRBV28 to TRBJ1-2; D unresolved. V gave up 11 bases and J gave up 7 bases, with 8 bases separating them. The CDR3 consists of 9 residues. Looked up from germline, CDR1 is MDHEN and CDR2 is SYDVKM. CDR3 region: CAAGGGYTF. The DNA of the CDR3 is TGTGCCGCCGGCGGTGGCTACACCTTC.

The J gene is TRBJ1-5, the V gene TRBV21-1; the DNA was not used to check the table's D call, TRBD1. TRBV21-1 is a documented pseudogene. This CDR3 is built from 18 residues. CDR3 in amino acids: CASSPPRQGMKSNQPQHF. DNA for the CDR3: TGTGCCAGCAGCCCCCCCCGGCAGGGGATGAAGAGCAATCAGCCCCAGCATTTT.

The count of this clone is one. The rearrangement links TRBV19 to TRBJ2-2; 8 bases match TRBD1. This CDR3 spans 15 amino acids. The germline V gene encodes CDR1 LNHDA and CDR2 SQIVND (reference sequence). The V gene end was trimmed by 3 bases and the J gene end by 4 bases; junction bases not matched to a gene: 4. The CDR3 DNA follows: TGTGCCAGTAGTATTGCAGGGGGCGGCACCGGGGAGCTGTTTTTT. Protein: CASSIAGGGTGELFF.

The V gene is TRBV2, the J gene TRBJ2-2; 11 nucleotides line up with TRBD2. The CDR3 length is 15 residues. CDR1 and CDR2 from the germline V gene are SNHLY and FYNNEI. The V gene end was trimmed by 7 bases and the J gene end by 4 bases; junction bases not matched to a gene: 5. The CDR3 DNA reads as TGTGCCAGCAACTTAGCGGGAGGGGGCACCGGGGAGCTGTTTTTT. Translation gives CASNLAGGGTGELFF.

V usage is TRBV2 and J usage is TRBJ2-3; 10 bases fit TRBD2. There are 16 residues in the CDR3. Per the germline V gene, CDR1 is SNHLY and CDR2 is FYNNEI. Trimming removed 6 bases from V and 2 bases from J; junction bases left unmatched: 8. The CDR3 region is CASRRSSGGVTDTQYF. CDR3 in DNA: TGTGCCAGCAGAAGATCTAGCGGGGGAGTCACAGATACGCAGTATTTT.

This clone was found a few times. The CDR3 here is CASSFGIEDSPLHF. The CDR3 nucleotides are TGTGCCAGCAGTTTCGGGATCGAAGATTCACCCCTCCACTTT. V usage is TRBV27 and J usage is TRBJ1-6; the D is unclear. Looked up from germline, CDR1 is MNHEY and CDR2 is SMNVEV (reference sequence). The V end was cut by 3 bases, the J end by 8 bases, with 11 bases between. CDR3 length: 14 amino acids.

V is TRBV30 and J is TRBJ1-4, with D possibly matching TRBD1 (6 bases). Germline-derived CDR1 and CDR2 are GTSNPN and SVGIG (reference sequence). The CDR3 covers 14 residues. Trimming removed 5 bases from V and 5 bases from J, with 15 bases in between. The CDR3 DNA sequence: TGTGCCTGGTCCCCAGGGGCAGGAAATGAAAAACTGTTTTTT. It specifies CAWSPGAGNEKLFF.

This chain uses TRBV7-2 with TRBJ2-5; 9 bases fit TRBD2. V lost 5 bases, J lost 6 bases, and 10 bases stayed unmatched. This CDR3 contains 15 residues. Per germline, CDR1 SGHTA and CDR2 FQGNSA. The CDR3 nucleotides read TGTGCCAGCAGCAGACCGGGACTAGCCCCCAAGACCCAGTACTTC. Encoded protein: CASSRPGLAPKTQYF. Complete variable domain (other parts from reference TRBV7-2 and TRBJ2-5): GAGVSQSPSNKVTEKGKDVELRCDPISGHTALYWYRQSLGQGLEFLIYFQGNSAPDKSGLPSDRFSAERTGGSVSTLTIQRTQQEDSAVYLCASSRPGLAPKTQYFGPGTRLLVL.

The CDR3 DNA sequence: TGTGCCAGCAGCGTAAGACAGGGGAGCTATGGCTACACCTTC. This encodes CASSVRQGSYGYTF. The V and J genes are TRBV9 and TRBJ1-2; 8 positions match TRBD1. Germline V gene data show CDR1 as SGDLS and CDR2 as YYNGEE. V lost 1 base, J lost 4 bases, and 3 bases stayed unmatched. There are 14 residues in the CDR3.

The V gene is TRBV19, the J gene TRBJ2-3; 10 nucleotides match TRBD2. Germline V gene data show CDR1 as LNHDA and CDR2 as SQIVND (reference sequence). This CDR3 comprises 15 residues. V gave up 8 bases and J gave up 2 bases; unmatched junction bases: 7. CDR3 sequence: CASDLAGGFTDTQYF. As DNA, the CDR3 is TGTGCCAGTGATTTAGCGGGGGGCTTCACAGATACGCAGTATTTT.